Below are 12 T cell receptor beta chains sequenced from a single sample in a study of T cells in localized non-small cell lung cancer. Here immunoSEQ multiplex PCR was the method, and the copy in TCRdb shows in-frame clones only, minus some. The sample lists around 29,000 clones, roughly 75% occurring once. Specimen: peripheral blood, collected before any cancer treatment. The origin of the receptors is a male donor at least 60 years old with stage II squamous cell lung carcinoma.

V is TRBV10-1 and J is TRBJ2-1, with D uncertain. The V gene's germline CDR1 is WNHNN and CDR2 SYGVQD (reference sequence). The CDR3 runs to 13 residues. Trimming stripped 2 bases from V and 6 bases from J, with 8 bases between. Here the CDR3 reads CASSEATSNEQFF. The CDR3 DNA reads TGCGCCAGCAGTGAGGCGACATCCAATGAGCAGTTCTTC.

A remark on this clone: A junction boundary mismatches the germline segment, possibly from a read error. The chain recombines TRBV7-9 with TRBJ1-6; a weak D match, TRBD1 (6 bases). Per the germline V gene, CDR1 is SEHNR and CDR2 is FQNEAQ (reference sequence). The CDR3 totals 18 residues. Here the CDR3 reads CASSPGTLPSSYNSLLHF. The CDR3 coding sequence is TGTGCCAGCAGCCCCGGGACACTACCGAGCTCCTATAATTCACTCCTCCACTTT. Together with reference TRBV7-9 and TRBJ1-6, the CDR3 gives the full variable domain: DTGVSQNPRHKITKRGQNVTFRCDPISEHNRLYWYRQTLGQGPEFLTYFQNEAQLEKSRLLSDRFSAERPKGSFSTLEIQRTEQGDSAMYLCASSPGTLPSSYNSLLHFGNGTRLTVT.

The CDR3 DNA reads TGCGCCAGCAGCGTGGGACAGACGTGGACTGAAGCTTTCTTT. It is translated as CASSVGQTWTEAFF. The chain combines TRBV5-1 with TRBJ1-1, with 7 bases matching TRBD1. Germline-derived CDR1 and CDR2 are SGHRS and YFSETQ. V lost 4 bases, J lost 5 bases, and 8 bases stayed unmatched. This CDR3 spans 14 amino acids. The full variable domain, with the rest looked up from reference TRBV5-1 and TRBJ1-1, is KAGVTQTPRYLIKTRGQQVTLSCSPISGHRSVSWYQQTPGQGLQFLFEYFSETQRNKGNFPGRFSGRQFSNSRSEMNVSTLELGDSALYLCASSVGQTWTEAFFGQGTRLTVV.

The V and J genes are TRBV5-1 and TRBJ1-1; weak D call: TRBD1 (5 bases). Per the germline V gene, CDR1 is SGHRS and CDR2 is YFSETQ. The CDR3 length is 14 residues. Trimming removed 0 bases at V and 1 base at J, with 7 bases between. Written as DNA, the CDR3 is TGCGCCAGCAGCTTGGAACAGGCGAACACTGAAGCTTTCTTT. As protein: CASSLEQANTEAFF.

The chain carries TRBV19 and TRBJ1-1; a possible D gene is TRBD1 (6 bases). From germline, CDR1 is LNHDA and CDR2 SQIVND (reference sequence). V was trimmed by 5 bases and J by 7 bases, leaving 14 bases between them. The CDR3 is 13 amino acids. CDR3 in DNA: TGTGCCAGTAGTTCACAGGGAGTTAATGAAGCTTTCTTT. Protein sequence: CASSSQGVNEAFF.

This clone appeared a few times. The chain carries TRBV6-5 and TRBJ2-1; D is unclear. The length of the CDR3 is 11 residues. Germline values: CDR1 MNHEY, CDR2 SVGAGI. The germline V and J ends were trimmed by 4 bases and 10 bases, with 8 bases remaining between them. As DNA, the CDR3 is TGTGCCAGCAGTTCACCCTGGGAGCAGTTCTTC. It codes for CASSSPWEQFF.

The count of this clone is one. V and J are TRBV21-1 and TRBJ2-4. TRBV21-1 is a pseudogene segment. This CDR3 comprises 13 residues. The CDR3 loop is CAIKPLAKNIQYF. In nucleotides, the CDR3 is TGTGCCATCAAACCTCTAGCCAAAAACATTCAGTACTTC.

The rearrangement joins TRBV6-5 to TRBJ2-2, with 7 bases fitting TRBD2. V lost 8 bases, J lost 2 bases, and 8 bases stayed unmatched. Per the germline V gene, CDR1 is MNHEY and CDR2 is SVGAGI. The CDR3 is 15 amino acids. CDR3 nucleotides: TGTGCCAGCCGGGGACGGGGGGTAAACACCGGGGAGCTGTTTTTT. This gives the protein CASRGRGVNTGELFF.

The J gene is TRBJ1-2, the V gene TRBV7-8, with a tentative D call TRBD1 (5 bases). V gave up 2 bases and J gave up 1 base, with 11 bases separating them. Germline V gene data show CDR1 as SGHVS and CDR2 as FQNEAQ. The CDR3 runs 15 residues. The CDR3 spells CASSLTDIINYGYTF. The CDR3 region has the DNA TGTGCCAGCAGCTTAACGGACATCATTAACTATGGCTACACCTTC.

CDR3 nucleotide sequence: TGTGCCAGCAGCTTGGTACAGGGAAACACCGGGGAGCTGTTTTTT. It translates to CASSLVQGNTGELFF. V gene TRBV5-6 combines with J gene TRBJ2-2; maybe TRBD1 (6 bases). CDR1 is SGHDT and CDR2 is YYEEEE in the germline V gene. The CDR3 spans 15 residues. Deletions cut 0 bases from V and 2 bases from J, with 8 bases between.

The rearrangement joins TRBV6-1 to TRBJ2-2; TRBD2 agrees at 9 bases. The V gene's germline CDR1 is MNHNS and CDR2 SASEGT. This CDR3 is 15 amino acids long. Trimming at V came to 7 bases and at J to 6 bases, leaving 9 bases not matched to a gene. DNA of the CDR3: TGTGCCAGCATTACTCTCGCGGGAGGGCCCGGGGAGCTGTTTTTT. This sequence encodes CASITLAGGPGELFF.

This clone was observed a few times. This chain connects TRBV30 to TRBJ1-1, with a possible D match to TRBD1 (6 bases). The V gene's germline CDR1 is GTSNPN and CDR2 SVGIG (reference sequence). The germline V and J ends were trimmed by 3 bases and 7 bases, with 9 bases remaining between them. This CDR3 is 11 amino acids long. This chain's CDR3 is CAWRETGEAFF. CDR3 DNA: TGTGCCTGGAGGGAGACAGGTGAAGCTTTCTTT.